These T cell receptor beta chains were read from a single sample in a study of blood T cell repertoires in COVID-19. Clones were read by immunoSEQ multiplex PCR, and TCRdb kept only the in-frame ones, dropping some. The sample records about 350,000 clones, about 92% being singletons. The sequencing input was peripheral blood. Receptor source: a woman between 55 and 75 years old with COVID-19, enrolled during active disease. The CDR3 runs from the conserved cysteine through the conserved F or W. The D gene is left open where the match is weak. A row's size may be missing; if present it is once, few, many or a size class.

cdr3_nt | cdr3_aa | j_call | clone_size | d_call | v_call
TGTGCCAGCAGCGTAGGATTGTGGGACAGAGCTAACTATGGCTACACCTTC | CASSVGLWDRANYGYTF | TRBJ1-2 | NA | TRBD1 | TRBV9
TGTGCCAGCAGTTTACCCTCGGGACAGTACAGTTTCTACGAGCAGTACTTC | CASSLPSGQYSFYEQYF | TRBJ2-7 | once | TRBD1 | TRBV28
TGTGCCAGCAGCTCAGGGGGGTTCGATCAGCCCCAGCATTTT | CASSSGGFDQPQHF | TRBJ1-5 | NA | TRBD1 | TRBV7-2
TGTGCCAGCCGCAAGACGGGCACTGAAGCTTTCTTT | CASRKTGTEAFF | TRBJ1-1 | NA | NA | TRBV3-1/TRBV3-2
TGTGCCAGCAGCGTAGGCGGAGGCCAACTCAACACCATATATTTT | CASSVGGGQLNTIYF | TRBJ1-3 | NA | NA | TRBV9
TGTGCCAGCAGTTTATCAGGCGGGATAAACTATGGCTACACCTTC | CASSLSGGINYGYTF | TRBJ1-2 | NA | NA | TRBV27
TGCGCCAGCAGCCAAGGCGTGGACAGGGTGAACACTGAAGCTTTCTTT | CASSQGVDRVNTEAFF | TRBJ1-1 | once | TRBD1 | TRBV4-1
TGCGCCAGCAGCTTTGGGACAGCCGGCTATGGCTACACCTTC | CASSFGTAGYGYTF | TRBJ1-2 | NA | TRBD1 | TRBV5-1
TGCGCCAGCAGCCAAGACGGGACTAGCGGGGACAATGAGCAGTTCTTC | CASSQDGTSGDNEQFF | TRBJ2-1 | NA | TRBD2 | TRBV4-1
TGCGCCAGCAGCCTAATAACAGGGAAGGATGGCTACACCTTC | CASSLITGKDGYTF | TRBJ1-2 | NA | NA | TRBV5-1
TGTGCCAGCAGCCCCGGCCTAGCGGGGCTCACCGGGGAGCTGTTTTTT | CASSPGLAGLTGELFF | TRBJ2-2 | few | TRBD2 | TRBV5-6
TGTGCCACCCCAACTAGCGGCAACACCGGGGAGCTGTTTTTT | CATPTSGNTGELFF | TRBJ2-2 | NA | TRBD2 | TRBV6-5
TGCGCCAGCAGGGACGGAGCGGGGGAGTACAATGAGCAGTTCTTC | CASRDGAGEYNEQFF | TRBJ2-1 | NA | TRBD2 | TRBV10-2
TGTGCCAGCAGTATTCGGGGCGGGGGGACGGTCGGGGAGCTGTTTTTT | CASSIRGGGTVGELFF | TRBJ2-2 | NA | TRBD2 | TRBV27
TGTGCCAGCAGCTTCCGCGGGAATAATGAAAAACTGTTTTTT | CASSFRGNNEKLFF | TRBJ1-4 | NA | NA | TRBV5-8
TGTGCCAGCAGCTTGGGTCCTGGTCTATCTCAGCCCCAGCATTTT | CASSLGPGLSQPQHF | TRBJ1-5 | few | NA | TRBV5-5